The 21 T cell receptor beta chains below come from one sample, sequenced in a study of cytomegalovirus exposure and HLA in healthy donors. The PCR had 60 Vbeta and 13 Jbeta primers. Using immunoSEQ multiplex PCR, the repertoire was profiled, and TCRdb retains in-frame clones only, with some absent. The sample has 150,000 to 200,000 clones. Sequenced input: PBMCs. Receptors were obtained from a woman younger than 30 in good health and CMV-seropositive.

The CDR3 reads CASGSQGIDTQYF. The CDR3 DNA is TGTGCCAGCGGATCACAGGGTATAGATACGCAGTATTTT. The V call is TRBV5-4, the J call TRBJ2-3, with D perhaps TRBD1 (6 bases). The V gene's germline CDR1 is SGHNT and CDR2 YYREEE (reference sequence). The CDR3 is 13 residues long. V lost 7 bases and J 5 bases, leaving 14 bases between the germline ends.

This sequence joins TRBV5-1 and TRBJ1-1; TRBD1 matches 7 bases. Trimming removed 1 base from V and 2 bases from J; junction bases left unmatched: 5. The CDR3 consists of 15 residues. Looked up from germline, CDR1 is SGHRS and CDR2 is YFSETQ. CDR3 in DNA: TGCGCCAGCAGCTTGACAGGGGCCCGTAACACTGAAGCTTTCTTT. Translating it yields CASSLTGARNTEAFF.

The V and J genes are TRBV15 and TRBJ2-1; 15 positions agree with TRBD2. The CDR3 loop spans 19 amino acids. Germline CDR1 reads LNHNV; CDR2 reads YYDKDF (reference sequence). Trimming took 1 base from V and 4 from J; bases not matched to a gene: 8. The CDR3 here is CATSRVSGLAGGPYNEQFF. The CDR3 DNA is TGTGCCACCAGCAGAGTTAGTGGACTAGCGGGGGGGCCTTACAATGAGCAGTTCTTC.

CDR3 DNA: TGTGCCAGCAGTTTAGTTCAAGACTTCTATGGCTACACCTTC. Translating it yields CASSLVQDFYGYTF. This chain connects TRBV28 to TRBJ1-2; D gene uncertain. Looked up from germline, CDR1 is MDHEN and CDR2 is SYDVKM. CDR3 length: 14 amino acids. Trimming took 2 bases from V and 4 from J, leaving 11 bases between them.

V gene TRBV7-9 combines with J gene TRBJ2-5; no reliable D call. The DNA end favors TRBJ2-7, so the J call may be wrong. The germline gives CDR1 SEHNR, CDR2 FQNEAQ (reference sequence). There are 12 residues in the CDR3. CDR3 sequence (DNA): TGTGCCAGCAACTACGACGAGGCCGAGCAGTACTTC. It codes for CASNYDEAEQYF.

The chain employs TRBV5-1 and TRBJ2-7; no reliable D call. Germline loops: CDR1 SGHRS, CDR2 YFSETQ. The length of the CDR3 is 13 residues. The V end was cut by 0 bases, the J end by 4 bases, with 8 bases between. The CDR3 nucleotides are TGCGCCAGCAGCTTGGCCTGGCAGTACGAGCAGTACTTC. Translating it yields CASSLAWQYEQYF. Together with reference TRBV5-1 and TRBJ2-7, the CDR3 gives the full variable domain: KAGVTQTPRYLIKTRGQQVTLSCSPISGHRSVSWYQQTPGQGLQFLFEYFSETQRNKGNFPGRFSGRQFSNSRSEMNVSTLELGDSALYLCASSLAWQYEQYFGPGTRLTVT.

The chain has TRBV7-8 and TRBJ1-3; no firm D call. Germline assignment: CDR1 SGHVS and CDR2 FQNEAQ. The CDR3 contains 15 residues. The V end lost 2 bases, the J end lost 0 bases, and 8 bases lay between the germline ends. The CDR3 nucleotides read TGTGCCAGCAGCTTAAGCGGAGTCTCTGGAAACACCATATATTTT. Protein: CASSLSGVSGNTIYF.

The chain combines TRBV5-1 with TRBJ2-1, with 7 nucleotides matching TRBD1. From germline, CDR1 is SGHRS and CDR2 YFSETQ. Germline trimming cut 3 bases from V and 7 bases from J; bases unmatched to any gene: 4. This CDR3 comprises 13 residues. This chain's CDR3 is CASSWLQGNEQFF. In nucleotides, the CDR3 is TGCGCCAGCAGCTGGCTACAGGGGAATGAGCAGTTCTTC.

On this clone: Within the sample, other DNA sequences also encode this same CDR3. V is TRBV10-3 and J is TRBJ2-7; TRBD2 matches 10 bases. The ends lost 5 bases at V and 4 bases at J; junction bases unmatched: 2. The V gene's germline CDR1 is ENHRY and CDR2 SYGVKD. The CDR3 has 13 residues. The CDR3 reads CAISPSGSYEQYF. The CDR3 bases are TGTGCCATCAGTCCTAGCGGGAGTTACGAGCAGTACTTC.

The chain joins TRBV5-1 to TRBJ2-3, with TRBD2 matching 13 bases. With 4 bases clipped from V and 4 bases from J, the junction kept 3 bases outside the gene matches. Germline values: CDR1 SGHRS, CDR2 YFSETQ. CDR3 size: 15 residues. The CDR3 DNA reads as TGCGCCAGCAGCCAGGGGACTAGCGGGGCAGATACGCAGTATTTT. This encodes CASSQGTSGADTQYF.

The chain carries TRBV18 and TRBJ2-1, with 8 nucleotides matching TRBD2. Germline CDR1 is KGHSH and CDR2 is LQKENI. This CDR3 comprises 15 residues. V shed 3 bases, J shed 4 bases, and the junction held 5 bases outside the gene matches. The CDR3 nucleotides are TGTGCCAGCTCACCGTCCGGACTAGCATACAATGAGCAGTTCTTC. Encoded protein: CASSPSGLAYNEQFF.

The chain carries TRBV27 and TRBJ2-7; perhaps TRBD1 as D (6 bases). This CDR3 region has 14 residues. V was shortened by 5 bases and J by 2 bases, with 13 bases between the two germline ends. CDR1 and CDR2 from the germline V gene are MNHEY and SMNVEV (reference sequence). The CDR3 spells CASSPIQGAYEQYF. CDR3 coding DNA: TGTGCCAGCAGTCCGATACAGGGAGCCTACGAGCAGTACTTC.

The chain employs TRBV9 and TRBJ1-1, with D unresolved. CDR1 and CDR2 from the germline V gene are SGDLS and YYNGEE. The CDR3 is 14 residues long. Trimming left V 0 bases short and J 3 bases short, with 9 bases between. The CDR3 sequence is CASSVGTIDTEAFF. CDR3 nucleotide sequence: TGTGCCAGCAGCGTAGGGACTATTGACACTGAAGCTTTCTTT.

CDR3 sequence reads: CASSLVYSGANVLTF. The CDR3 DNA reads as TGTGCCAGCAGTCTCGTCTACTCTGGGGCCAACGTCCTGACTTTC. This rearrangement joins TRBV28 to TRBJ2-6; the D is unclear. Germline values: CDR1 MDHEN, CDR2 SYDVKM. V lost 5 bases and J lost 0, with 8 bases in between. The CDR3 runs 15 residues.

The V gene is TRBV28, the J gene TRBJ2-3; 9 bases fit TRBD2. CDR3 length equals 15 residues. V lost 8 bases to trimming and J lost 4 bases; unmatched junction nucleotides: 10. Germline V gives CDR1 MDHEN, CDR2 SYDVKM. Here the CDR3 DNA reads TGTGCCAGCCGGCGGGGGGGTACTACTCCAGATACGCAGTATTTT. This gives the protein CASRRGGTTPDTQYF.

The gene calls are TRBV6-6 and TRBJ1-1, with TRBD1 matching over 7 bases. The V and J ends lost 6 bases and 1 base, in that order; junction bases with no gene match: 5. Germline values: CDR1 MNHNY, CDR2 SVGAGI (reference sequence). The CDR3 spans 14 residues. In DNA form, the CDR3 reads TGTGCCAGCAGAACTACAGGGGCGAACACTGAAGCTTTCTTT. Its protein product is CASRTTGANTEAFF.

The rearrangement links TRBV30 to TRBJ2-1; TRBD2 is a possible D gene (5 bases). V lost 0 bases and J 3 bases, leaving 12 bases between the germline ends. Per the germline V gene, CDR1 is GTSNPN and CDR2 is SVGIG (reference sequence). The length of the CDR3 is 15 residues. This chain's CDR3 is CAWSVGADYYNEQFF. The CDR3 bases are TGTGCCTGGAGTGTAGGAGCGGATTACTACAATGAGCAGTTCTTC.

The CDR3 region has the DNA TGTGCCAGCTCACCACGCGTCACAGGGGTATATGGCTACACCTTC. Encoded protein: CASSPRVTGVYGYTF. The chain recombines TRBV18 with TRBJ1-2; TRBD1 aligns across 7 bases. This CDR3 region has 15 residues. V lost 1 base to trimming and J lost 5 bases; unmatched junction nucleotides: 7. Looked up from germline, CDR1 is KGHSH and CDR2 is LQKENI.

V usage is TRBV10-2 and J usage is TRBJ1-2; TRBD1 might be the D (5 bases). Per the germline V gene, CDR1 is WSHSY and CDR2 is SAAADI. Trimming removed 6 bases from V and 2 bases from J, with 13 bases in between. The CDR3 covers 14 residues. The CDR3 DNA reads TGCGCCAGCAGCGAGGGGCAACCCAACTATGGCTACACCTTC. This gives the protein CASSEGQPNYGYTF.

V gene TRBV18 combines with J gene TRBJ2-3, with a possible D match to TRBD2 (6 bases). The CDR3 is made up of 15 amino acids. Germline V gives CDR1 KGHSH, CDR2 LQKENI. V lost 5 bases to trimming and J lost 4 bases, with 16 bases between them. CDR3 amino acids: CASSIGTGDADTQYF. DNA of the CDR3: TGTGCCAGCTCAATCGGGACTGGCGACGCAGATACGCAGTATTTT.

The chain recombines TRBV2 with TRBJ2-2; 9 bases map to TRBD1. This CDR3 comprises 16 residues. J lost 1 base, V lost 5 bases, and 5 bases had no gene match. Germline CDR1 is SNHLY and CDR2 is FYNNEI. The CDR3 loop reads CASSLQGAVNTGELFF. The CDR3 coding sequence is TGTGCCAGCAGTTTACAGGGGGCCGTGAACACCGGGGAGCTGTTTTTT.